The 31 T cell receptor beta chains given below trace back to one sample, sequenced in a study of T-cell memory formation after mild COVID-19. One entry per CDR3 protein, called by TCRdb with MiXCR from the 5' RACE reads. This sample carries more than 100,000 distinct CDR3 sequences, approximately 17% of them seen once, and the ten largest clones take approximately 5.5%. Sequencing was performed on PBMCs or a T cell subset sorted from them (not recorded which). The receptors were sampled from a man aged 18-30 years who had mild COVID-19 (a few samples of this study predate the infection). Cell type and time point are not known.

There are a few counts of this clonotype. This chain uses TRBV4-2 with TRBJ1-2; D call uncertain. The CDR3 loop spans 15 amino acids. Germline V gene lookup returns CDR1 LGHNA and CDR2 YNFKEQ. V shed 0 bases and J shed 4 bases, with 12 bases lying between them. The CDR3 DNA follows: TGTGCCAGCAGCCAAGATCCCCAGACACCCTATGGCTACACCTTC. This encodes CASSQDPQTPYGYTF.

The chain recombines TRBV7-2 with TRBJ2-7; D possibly matches TRBD1 or TRBD2 (5 bases each). V lost 5 bases, J lost 5 bases, and 22 bases lay in between. The CDR3 runs 16 residues. Germline-derived CDR1 and CDR2 are SGHTA and FQGNSA. The CDR3 DNA follows: TGTGCCAGCAGCCCCCCAGGGAGACGGGTCCCCCACGAGCAGTACTTC. Translating gives CASSPPGRRVPHEQYF.

There are a few counts of this clonotype. In nucleotides, the CDR3 is TGTGCCAGCAGCCGACGAACTCCGGGACTAGCGGGGGGGTGGCAGTACGTC. Translating it yields CASSRRTPGLAGGWQYV. The V call is TRBV11-1, the J call TRBJ2-7, with 16 bases fitting TRBD2. The CDR3 length is 17 residues. CDR1 and CDR2 from the germline V gene are SGHAT and FQDESV (reference sequence). V was pared by 5 bases and J by 9 bases, with 13 bases of the junction left unmatched.

The rearrangement uses TRBV6-2 or TRBV6-3 and TRBJ1-2; maybe TRBD1 (6 bases). Germline CDR1 reads MNHEY; CDR2 reads SVGEGT. Trimming cost V 2 bases and J 8 bases, with 15 bases left between them. The CDR3 is 14 amino acids. This CDR3 is CASSYRGPLRGYTF. CDR3 DNA: TGTGCCAGCAGTTACCGGGGGCCCCTCCGAGGCTACACCTTC.

This clonotype was counted between two and nine times. The rearrangement joins TRBV12-3 or TRBV12-4 to TRBJ2-3, with D possibly matching TRBD1 (6 bases). There are 13 residues in the CDR3. Trimming shortened V by 2 bases and J by 7 bases, and 10 bases separated the two germline ends. The CDR3 DNA sequence: TGTGCCAGCAGTTTAACCCAGGGGAATACGCAGTATTTT. Its protein product is CASSLTQGNTQYF.

The V gene is TRBV9, the J gene TRBJ2-1, with D perhaps assigned TRBD1 or TRBD2 (5 bases each). The CDR3 sequence is 14 residues long. The germline V gene encodes CDR1 SGDLS and CDR2 YYNGEE. V was shortened by 4 bases and J by 4 bases, with 12 bases between the two germline ends. DNA for the CDR3: TGTGCCAGCAGCTCCCGGGACCTGTACAATGAGCAGTTCTTC. Protein sequence: CASSSRDLYNEQFF.

This clonotype appeared a few times. V is TRBV12-3 or TRBV12-4 and J is TRBJ1-5; a possible D gene is TRBD1 (6 bases). There are 14 residues in the CDR3. Trimming pared 3 bases from V and 4 bases from J, leaving 10 bases between. In nucleotides, the CDR3 is TGTGCCAGCAGTTTCCACAGGGAGAATCAGCCCCAGCATTTT. It encodes CASSFHRENQPQHF.

The chain joins TRBV2 to TRBJ2-5, with TRBD2 as a possible D gene (6 bases). V was pared by 4 bases and J by 5 bases, with 11 bases between. This CDR3 has 13 residues. Germline assignment: CDR1 SNHLY and CDR2 FYNNEI. CDR3 sequence: CASSADYTETQYF. The CDR3 region has the DNA TGTGCCAGCAGTGCGGACTATACTGAGACCCAGTACTTC.

This rearrangement joins TRBV19 to TRBJ2-1; D might be TRBD1 or TRBD2, each matching 5 bases. V was shortened by 5 bases and J by 16 bases, with 18 bases between the two germline ends. The germline V gene has CDR1 LNHDA and CDR2 SQIVND (reference sequence). CDR3 length: 12 residues. The CDR3 reads CASSLNRGAVFF. CDR3 in DNA: TGTGCCAGTAGTCTAAACCGGGGCGCCGTCTTCTTC. The full variable domain, in which reference TRBV19 and TRBJ2-1 provide the parts outside the CDR3, is DGGITQSPKYLFRKEGQNVTLSCEQNLNHDAMYWYRQDPGQGLRLIYYSQIVNDFQKGDIAEGYSVSREKKESFPLTVTSAQKNPTAFYLCASSLNRGAVFFGPGTRLTVL.

This clonotype has only a few counts. The V and J genes are TRBV27 and TRBJ2-5; no reliable D call. This CDR3 comprises 13 residues. Trimming removed 2 bases at V and 4 bases at J, with 8 bases between. The V gene's germline CDR1 is MNHEY and CDR2 SMNVEV (reference sequence). DNA of the CDR3: TGTGCCAGCAGTTTAAGCTGGGGAGAGACCCAGTACTTC. As protein: CASSLSWGETQYF.

The rearrangement uses TRBV7-2 and TRBJ1-6; D gene unclear. CDR3 length equals 13 residues. The V end lost 0 bases, the J end lost 8 bases, and 5 bases lay between the germline ends. Looked up from germline, CDR1 is SGHTA and CDR2 is FQGNSA. The CDR3 is CASSLALDSPLHF. CDR3 nucleotide sequence: TGTGCCAGCAGCTTAGCCCTGGATTCACCCCTCCACTTT.

The chain uses TRBV4-3 and TRBJ2-7; 9 positions match TRBD2. Germline lookup yields CDR1 LGHNA and CDR2 YSLEER. This CDR3 has 15 residues. Trimming removed 4 bases from V and 3 bases from J; junction bases left unmatched: 7. The DNA of the CDR3 is TGCGCCAGCAGCCGCCGAGCGGGGGGAGTCTACGAGCAGTACTTC. It is translated as CASSRRAGGVYEQYF.

The V and J genes are TRBV5-1 and TRBJ2-3; 9 bases fit TRBD1. Germline V gives CDR1 SGHRS, CDR2 YFSETQ. J gave up 2 bases and V 2 bases, and 6 bases lay outside the gene matches. The CDR3 length is 16 residues. This chain's CDR3 is CASSFAGQGNTDTQYF. As DNA, the CDR3 is TGCGCCAGCAGCTTTGCGGGACAGGGCAACACAGATACGCAGTATTTT.

The chain employs TRBV19 and TRBJ1-5, with D uncertain. Germline V lookup: CDR1 LNHDA, CDR2 SQIVND (reference sequence). V was cut by 5 bases and J by 2 bases, with 13 bases left in between. This CDR3 region has 15 residues. The CDR3 bases are TGTGCCAGTAGTGGGTCTGCTAGCCGCAATCAGCCCCAGCATTTT. As protein: CASSGSASRNQPQHF.

The chain combines TRBV20-1 with TRBJ2-5, with unresolved D. CDR3 length: 14 residues. Trimming shortened V by 1 base and J by 5 bases, and 14 bases separated the two germline ends. CDR1 DFQATT and CDR2 SNEGSKA come from the germline V gene (reference sequence). The CDR3 DNA is TGCAGTGCTAGAGCGGCCCTCCCATGGGAGACCCAGTACTTC. Translating gives CSARAALPWETQYF.

The sample holds a few counts of this clonotype. The chain has TRBV7-9 and TRBJ2-7; 8 bases agree with TRBD1. The CDR3 runs 14 residues. In germline, CDR1 is SEHNR, CDR2 FQNEAQ (reference sequence). Unmatched junction bases numbered 8, after V lost 4 bases and J lost 6 bases. CDR3 nucleotide sequence: TGTGCCAGCAGCTCAGGGGGCGCCGCATTCGAGCAGTACTTC. It translates to CASSSGGAAFEQYF.

The chain employs TRBV12-3 or TRBV12-4 and TRBJ2-1, with 8 bases matching TRBD2. The CDR3 covers 13 residues. Trimming took 6 bases from V and 12 from J; bases not matched to a gene: 10. Here the CDR3 DNA reads TGTGCCAGCAGAATCTCTAGCGGGCCCCGGCAGTTCTTC. Translation: CASRISSGPRQFF.

The table lists this clonotype with a few counts. The CDR3 coding sequence is TGTGCCACCAGCAGGGGAGGAGGACAGGGGATAATCCAGCCCCAGCATTTT. This sequence encodes CATSRGGGQGIIQPQHF. The chain recombines TRBV15 with TRBJ1-5, with TRBD1 matching 9 bases. This CDR3 has 17 residues. Germline values: CDR1 LNHNV, CDR2 YYDKDF (reference sequence). The junction had 13 bases not matched to a gene; V was cut back by 3 bases and J by 7 bases.

Worth noting for this clonotype: Just one base apart from a much larger clone, this may be a read error. The V and J genes are TRBV7-2 and TRBJ2-3, with 9 bases identical to TRBD2. The germline V gene encodes CDR1 SGHTA and CDR2 FQGNSA. The CDR3 contains 15 residues. The CDR3 here is CASSVASGGTDTQYF. In nucleotides, the CDR3 is TGTGCCAGCAGCGTAGCTAGCGGGGGCACAGATACGCAGTATTTT.

This clonotype was observed a few times. The chain carries TRBV29-1 and TRBJ1-2; TRBD1 aligns across 8 bases. Germline V lookup: CDR1 SQVTM, CDR2 ANQGSEA. V shed 1 base, J shed 8 bases, and the junction held 15 bases outside the gene matches. The CDR3 is 16 residues long. The CDR3 region is CSVEAGQGALVRGYTF. In nucleotides, the CDR3 is TGCAGCGTTGAAGCTGGGCAGGGGGCGTTGGTGCGGGGCTACACCTTC.

This clonotype has only a few counts. V usage is TRBV9 and J usage is TRBJ2-5; the D is unclear. V lost 0 bases and J lost 1, with 7 bases in between. Germline V gene lookup returns CDR1 SGDLS and CDR2 YYNGEE. The CDR3 consists of 14 residues. The CDR3, as DNA: TGTGCCAGCAGCGTAGTGCCTAGCCAAGAGACCCAGTACTTC. It translates to CASSVVPSQETQYF.

This clonotype was picked up many times. V is TRBV5-1 and J is TRBJ2-3; D might be TRBD1 (6 bases). The CDR3 totals 15 residues. The V gene lost 3 bases and the J gene lost 2 bases, with 13 bases spanning the gap. Germline V gene lookup returns CDR1 SGHRS and CDR2 YFSETQ. The DNA of the CDR3 is TGCGCCAGCAGCTCCCGGACAGACTCCACAGATACGCAGTATTTT. Residues: CASSSRTDSTDTQYF.

V gene TRBV6-1 combines with J gene TRBJ2-5; 7 bases agree with TRBD1. Germline lookup yields CDR1 MNHNS and CDR2 SASEGT. The CDR3 extends over 16 amino acids. V dropped 2 bases and J dropped 2; count of bases not matched to a gene: 8. The CDR3 sequence is CASSEPPGQIQETQYF. For the CDR3, the DNA is TGTGCCAGCAGTGAACCTCCGGGACAGATTCAAGAGACCCAGTACTTC.

This clonotype has only a few counts. V is TRBV10-3 and J is TRBJ2-3; no reliable D call. CDR1 is ENHRY, CDR2 SYGVKD, per germline. The CDR3 runs 14 residues. Between the trimmed V and J ends, which lost 0 bases and 9 bases, there was a span of 13 bases. Here the CDR3 DNA reads TGTGCCATCAGTGAGTCTTTTCGAACGTCCACGCAGTATTTT. It yields the protein CAISESFRTSTQYF.

The J gene is TRBJ2-7, the V gene TRBV18; D unresolved. Deletions cut 6 bases from V and 6 bases from J, with 12 bases between. Germline assignment: CDR1 KGHSH and CDR2 LQKENI. There are 12 residues in the CDR3. As DNA, the CDR3 is TGTGCCAGCTCCCGAGACAATTTCGAGCAGTACTTC. Protein sequence: CASSRDNFEQYF.

This clonotype appeared a few times. The chain couples TRBV7-9 to TRBJ2-1; no definite D call. This CDR3 is built from 15 residues. The V gene's germline CDR1 is SEHNR and CDR2 FQNEAQ (reference sequence). Trimming took off 5 bases at V and 0 bases at J, with 11 bases between the two ends. The DNA for the CDR3 is TGTGCCAGCAGCAGACGTACAAGCTCCTACAATGAGCAGTTCTTC. It translates to CASSRRTSSYNEQFF.

The CDR3 sequence is CATNRQGPLSEQYF. DNA of the CDR3: TGTGCTACGAACCGGCAGGGGCCTTTATCCGAGCAGTACTTC. The chain links TRBV7-9 to TRBJ2-7, with D perhaps TRBD1 (6 bases). This CDR3 is built from 14 residues. From germline, CDR1 is SEHNR and CDR2 FQNEAQ (reference sequence).

This clonotype appeared a few times. The chain uses TRBV6-6 and TRBJ2-7; D remains unclear. Germline lookup yields CDR1 MNHNY and CDR2 SVGAGI (reference sequence). The CDR3 length is 11 residues. The V end lost 5 bases, the J end lost 0 bases, and 2 bases lay between the germline ends. The CDR3 DNA sequence: TGTGCCAGCAGTCGCTCCTACGAGCAGTACTTC. Its translation: CASSRSYEQYF.

This clonotype was seen more than once but under ten times. V usage is TRBV12-3 or TRBV12-4 and J usage is TRBJ1-2; no reliable D call. The ends were cut back, 8 bases at V and 4 bases at J, with 17 bases in the middle. CDR3 length: 14 residues. The CDR3 DNA reads as TGTGCCAGCGGAAAGAGAGCGATGGGCTATGGCTACACCTTC. Amino acids: CASGKRAMGYGYTF.

The chain has TRBV5-6 and TRBJ2-5, with D perhaps given as TRBD1 or TRBD2 (6 bases each). The ends were cut back, 2 bases at V and 5 bases at J, with 19 bases in the middle. The CDR3 contains 16 residues. Per the germline V gene, CDR1 is SGHDT and CDR2 is YYEEEE. The CDR3 protein is CASSLESGAIVETQYF. The CDR3 DNA follows: TGTGCCAGCAGCTTAGAATCGGGGGCAATTGTGGAGACCCAGTACTTC.

The genes are TRBV5-1 and TRBJ1-1; D uncertain. CDR3 length equals 16 residues. Germline V lookup: CDR1 SGHRS, CDR2 YFSETQ. V was cut by 4 bases and J by 0 bases, with 16 bases left in between. The CDR3 protein is CASSPTRSHMNTEAFF. In DNA, the CDR3 is TGCGCCAGCAGCCCTACCCGGTCCCATATGAACACTGAAGCTTTCTTT.